Listed below are T cell receptor beta chains from one sample, sequenced in a study of T cell repertoires in breast cancer. TCRdb redid the calling of the emulsion pairing reads with MiXCR, one entry per CDR3 protein. The data show tens of thousands of distinct CDR3 sequences, roughly 44% seen once. Sequenced sample: CD8+ T cells. These TCRs come from a pool of human donors with breast cancer or a healthy control (not recorded which). The CDR3 runs from the conserved cysteine through the conserved F or W. A D gene is named only where the DNA matches it firmly. Only part of the rows carry a size: once, few, many, or a class if the clone is expanded.

V,D,size,J,CDR3,DNA
TRBV20-1,TRBD2,NA,TRBJ2-5,CSARLGLESETQYF,TGCAGTGCTAGATTGGGACTAGAATCAGAGACCCAGTACTTC
TRBV4-2,NA,few,TRBJ1-1,CASSPEGVGGTEAFF,TGTGCCAGCAGCCCGGAGGGGGTAGGGGGCACTGAAGCTTTCTTT
TRBV5-6,NA,NA,TRBJ1-1,CASSLNTEAFF,TGTGCCAGCAGCCTAAACACTGAAGCTTTCTTT
TRBV2,NA,few,TRBJ2-1,CASSVSSLGALGDEQFF,TGTGCCAGCAGTGTCTCGAGCCTGGGGGCTTTGGGCGATGAGCAGTTCTTC
TRBV28,TRBD1,NA,TRBJ1-1,CASRQGVRTEAFF,TGTGCCAGCAGACAGGGGGTACGAACTGAAGCTTTCTTT
TRBV20-1,TRBD2,NA,TRBJ2-1,CSAITGLAGYNEQFF,TGCAGTGCAATCACGGGACTAGCGGGGTACAATGAGCAGTTCTTC
TRBV6-5,TRBD1,NA,TRBJ1-2,CASSPYRGNYGYTF,TGTGCCAGCAGCCCTTACAGGGGCAACTATGGCTACACCTTC
TRBV7-8,TRBD1,few,TRBJ2-2,CASTGTGNTGELFF,TGTGCCAGCACCGGGACAGGGAACACCGGGGAGCTGTTTTTT
TRBV20-1,NA,NA,TRBJ2-3,CSARDIPLNEGDTQYF,TGCAGTGCTAGAGATATTCCTCTCAACGAGGGAGATACGCAGTATTTT
TRBV19,NA,NA,TRBJ1-1,CASSIEATEAFF,TGTGCCAGTAGTATAGAGGCCACTGAAGCTTTCTTT
TRBV20-1,TRBD1,NA,TRBJ2-3,CSAADRGEDTQYF,TGCAGTGCTGCCGACAGGGGTGAGGATACGCAGTATTTT
TRBV2,NA,NA,TRBJ2-5,CASSELQLETQYF,TGTGCCAGCAGTGAACTCCAACTTGAGACCCAGTACTTC
TRBV12-3/TRBV12-4,NA,NA,TRBJ1-2,CASSRDSNYGYTF,TGTGCCAGCAGTCGAGACAGCAACTATGGCTACACCTTC
TRBV7-9,NA,NA,TRBJ2-7,CASSLAGHEQYF,TGTGCCAGCAGCTTAGCAGGCCACGAGCAGTACTTC
TRBV20-1,TRBD1,NA,TRBJ2-3,CSARETGTDTQYF,TGCAGTGCTAGAGAGACAGGGACAGATACGCAGTATTTT
TRBV13,TRBD1,NA,TRBJ2-1,CASSSTGQAWVYNEQFF,TGTGCCAGCAGCTCGACGGGACAGGCTTGGGTTTACAATGAGCAGTTCTTC
TRBV20-1,NA,many,TRBJ2-5,CSASPSGETQYF,TGCAGTGCTTCCCCCAGCGGTGAGACCCAGTACTTC
TRBV6-5,NA,NA,TRBJ1-2,CASRLESNYGYTF,TGTGCCAGCAGACTCGAATCTAACTATGGCTACACCTTC
TRBV6-1,NA,NA,TRBJ2-5,CASEGTGSGQETQYF,TGTGCCAGCGAGGGAACAGGGTCTGGACAAGAGACCCAGTACTTC
TRBV5-4,TRBD2,NA,TRBJ2-3,CASSLGGGRAEDTQYF,TGTGCCAGCAGCTTGGGGGGCGGGAGGGCCGAAGATACGCAGTATTTT
TRBV18,TRBD1,NA,TRBJ2-7,CASSPLPDREGEQYF,TGTGCCAGCTCACCCCTACCGGACAGGGAAGGAGAGCAGTACTTC
TRBV6-1,NA,few,TRBJ2-7,CASSPTVSGYEQYF,TGTGCCAGCAGCCCCACGGTTTCGGGCTACGAGCAGTACTTC
TRBV29-1,TRBD1,many,TRBJ1-2,CSALQGAGYGYTF,TGCAGCGCATTACAGGGGGCTGGCTATGGCTACACCTTC
TRBV7-8,NA,NA,TRBJ2-3,CASSSAGGTDTQYF,TGTGCCAGCAGCTCCGCAGGGGGCACAGATACGCAGTATTTT
TRBV6-5,TRBD1,many,TRBJ2-5,CASSYGTGEETQYF,TGTGCCAGCAGTTACGGGACAGGGGAAGAGACCCAGTACTTC
TRBV3-1,TRBD1,few,TRBJ2-1,CASSPPLTGMSNEQFF,TGTGCCAGCAGCCCCCCCCTGACAGGGATGTCCAATGAGCAGTTCTTC
TRBV7-2,TRBD1,few,TRBJ1-3,CASSLALGQGNTIYF,TGTGCCAGCAGCTTAGCTTTGGGACAGGGAAACACCATATATTTT
TRBV27,NA,NA,TRBJ2-7,CASSYSPAYEQYF,TGTGCCAGCAGTTACTCCCCCGCCTACGAGCAGTACTTC
TRBV7-9,NA,NA,TRBJ2-3,CASSVTPAGDTQYF,TGTGCCAGCAGCGTGACGCCAGCAGGGGATACGCAGTATTTT